This TCR beta chain was sequenced during a study of OX40 agonist ivuxolimab in advanced cancers. Study-wide background: An anti-OX40 (CD134) antibody with agonistic activity, ivuxolimab, was administered to patients. Patients were approximately 80% male with ages roughly 20 to 90, mean 60. Partial responses were achieved by three patients, one with hepatocellular carcinoma and two with cutaneous melanoma.

This CDR3 is 15 amino acids long. The V gene's germline CDR1 is MNHEY and CDR2 SVGAGI. Trimming stripped 3 bases from V and 12 bases from J, with 22 bases between. A history of autoimmune disease or systemic immunosuppression excluded patients. Clones were sequenced by immunoSEQ multiplex PCR, and TCRdb holds only the in-frame ones, with some missing. The sample has around 120,000 clones; around 91% are singletons. V usage is TRBV6-5 and J usage is TRBJ2-3, with D tentatively TRBD2 (6 bases). The sequence was obtained from an adult with an advanced solid tumor such as melanoma, head and neck, liver or kidney cancer. This specimen consisted of CD4+ or CD8+ T cells sorted from blood, obtained in a trial of the OX40 agonist ivuxolimab. Here the CDR3 reads CASSYSMGGTFPQYF. Written as DNA, the CDR3 is TGTGCCAGCAGTTATTCGATGGGCGGGACCTTCCCACAGTATTTT.